A single T cell receptor beta chain is shown here with its context. Its antigen is unknown. These data originate in a study of shared clonotypes between healthy human individuals. For every subset, genomic DNA was evenly distributed across several immunoSEQ plates. Assay used: immunoSEQ multiplex PCR; TCRdb lists only in-frame clones, some missing. The sample consists of around 2.1 million clones, 90% to 96% of them appearing once. Study findings and constraints: Specimens sampled were limited to blood, with tissue repertoires likely differing.

Adult Caucasians living in Nashville, Tennessee made up all of the donors. The sample consisted of naive CD4+ T cells sorted from blood. Subset noted: CD45RA+ positively selected. This clonotype was sampled from a man in his late teens or twenties in good health.

CDR3 residues: CASSEEVRGAQHF. The CDR3 DNA reads TGTGCCAGCAGTGAGGAGGTGCGGGGAGCCCAGCATTTT. V and J are TRBV2 and TRBJ1-5; D ambiguous. The CDR3 has 13 amino acids. Germline V lookup: CDR1 SNHLY, CDR2 FYNNEI. Trimming took 3 bases from V and 11 from J, leaving 14 bases between them.